The 28 T cell receptor beta chains below all came from one sample that was sequenced in a study of T cell responses to AZD1222 COVID-19 vaccine. Only in-frame clones appear in the TCRdb table, and some are missing; sequencing was by immunoSEQ multiplex PCR. The data contain about 75,000 clones, roughly 87% of them seen just once; the ten biggest clones take up roughly 18%. The sequenced sample was peripheral blood, obtained 28 days after the second AZD1222 dose. The receptors shown here come from an adult who received the AZD1222 COVID-19 vaccine.

This clone was detected a few times. The chain recombines TRBV4-1 with TRBJ1-4; TRBD1 agrees at 12 bases. Germline V gene sequence: CDR1 MGHRA, CDR2 YSYEKL. Unmatched junction bases numbered 7, after V lost 3 bases and J lost 11 bases. This CDR3 is built from 15 residues. The chain's CDR3 is CASSQIGTGGEKLFF. CDR3 coding DNA: TGCGCCAGCAGCCAGATAGGGACAGGGGGCGAGAAACTGTTTTTT.

The chain links TRBV6-1 to TRBJ1-1; D is unresolved. CDR1 is MNHNS and CDR2 is SASEGT in the germline V gene. The CDR3 has 12 residues. V lost 3 bases and J 3 bases, leaving 5 bases between the germline ends. The CDR3 is CASSDWYTEAFF. CDR3 nucleotide sequence: TGTGCCAGCAGTGATTGGTACACTGAAGCTTTCTTT.

V gene TRBV12-5 combines with J gene TRBJ1-5, with TRBD1 as a possible D gene (6 bases). This CDR3 region has 12 residues. CDR1 LGHNT and CDR2 FRNRAP come from the germline V gene. CDR3 DNA sequence: TGTGCGAGGGGGGCTGCGGGTCAGCCCCAGCATTTT. It specifies CARGAAGQPQHF.

This chain uses TRBV4-2 with TRBJ1-6; D not certain. Trimming shortened V by 0 bases and J by 7 bases, and 13 bases separated the two germline ends. This CDR3 is 16 amino acids long. Germline loops: CDR1 LGHNA, CDR2 YNFKEQ. The CDR3 nucleotides are TGTGCCAGCAGCCAAGAGTACTTCAGCACCAATTCACCCCTCCACTTT. Protein product: CASSQEYFSTNSPLHF.

This chain joins TRBV7-2 and TRBJ2-3, with a weak D call TRBD2 (6 bases). CDR1 is SGHTA, CDR2 FQGNSA, per germline. V lost 6 bases and J 1 base, leaving 14 bases between the germline ends. The CDR3 has 15 amino acids. The CDR3 spells CASRFGGYGTDTQYF. In DNA, the CDR3 is TGTGCCAGCAGGTTTGGGGGGTACGGCACAGATACGCAGTATTTT.

This chain links TRBV5-8 with TRBJ2-7; D may match TRBD1 or TRBD2 (7 bases each). Trimming left V 4 bases short and J 9 bases short, with 20 bases between. CDR3 length: 14 amino acids. Germline CDR1 SGHTS, CDR2 YDEGEE. In DNA, the CDR3 is TGTGCCAGCAGCCGGGGGGTAGGGACAGCTGGGCAGTACTTC. It codes for CASSRGVGTAGQYF.

The chain combines TRBV28 with TRBJ1-5, with D possibly being TRBD1 (6 bases). Deletions cut 6 bases from V and 2 bases from J, with 14 bases between. This CDR3 has 15 amino acids. The germline V gene has CDR1 MDHEN and CDR2 SYDVKM. The CDR3 loop reads CASRPGEGGNQPQHF. The CDR3 DNA sequence: TGTGCCAGCAGGCCAGGGGAAGGCGGCAATCAGCCCCAGCATTTT.

The chain recombines TRBV5-1 with TRBJ2-5; tentatively, D is TRBD2 (6 bases). Germline V CDR1 and CDR2: SGHRS, YFSETQ. V was pared by 0 bases and J by 4 bases, with 16 bases between. This CDR3 has 16 amino acids. The CDR3 DNA is TGCGCCAGCAGCTTGGCCGGAGGGGCGGGGACAGAGACCCAGTACTTC. Residues: CASSLAGGAGTETQYF.

The chain recombines TRBV29-1 with TRBJ1-3; D remains unclear. V shed 4 bases and J shed 0 bases, with 7 bases lying between them. Germline assignment: CDR1 SQVTM and CDR2 ANQGSEA. The CDR3 runs 13 residues. The CDR3 protein is CSVAEISGNTIYF. DNA for the CDR3: TGCAGCGTTGCCGAGATCTCTGGAAACACCATATATTTT.

The rearrangement joins TRBV25-1 to TRBJ2-1; tentatively, D is TRBD1 (6 bases). V lost 3 bases and J lost 9, with 15 bases in between. Germline V lookup: CDR1 MGHDK, CDR2 SYGVNS. The CDR3 extends over 14 amino acids. The DNA of the CDR3 is TGTGCCAGCAGTGACCCCGGGACATACCCTGAGCAGTTCTTC. This gives the protein CASSDPGTYPEQFF.

The chain combines TRBV6-5 with TRBJ1-3; D gene uncertain. From germline, CDR1 is MNHEY and CDR2 SVGAGI. The CDR3 runs to 15 residues. The V gene lost 5 bases and the J gene lost 7 bases, with 18 bases spanning the gap. Written as DNA, the CDR3 is TGTGCCAGCAGTCCAAACTCCCCCAGAGCTAACACCATATATTTT. Its translation: CASSPNSPRANTIYF.

The genes are TRBV6-5 and TRBJ2-7, with D possibly TRBD1 on 6 matching bases. CDR1 is MNHEY and CDR2 is SVGAGI in the germline V gene. V lost 8 bases, J lost 5 bases, and 13 bases lay in between. The CDR3 is made up of 12 amino acids. This chain's CDR3 is CASLDGTHEQYF. Written as DNA, the CDR3 is TGTGCCAGCCTTGATGGGACACACGAGCAGTACTTC.

Points on this clone: An end of the junction differs from the germline gene, which may be a read error. The chain has TRBV11-1 and TRBJ2-7, with D hard to call. This CDR3 is built from 11 residues. Germline loops: CDR1 SGHAT, CDR2 FQDESV (reference sequence). CDR3 DNA sequence: TGTGCCAGCAGCTTAGCTTACCTCCGTGGCTTC. Translating it yields CASSLAYLRGF.

The gene calls are TRBV4-1 and TRBJ1-1; perhaps TRBD1 as D (5 bases). The CDR3 is 13 residues long. V was pared by 2 bases and J by 6 bases, with 10 bases between. Germline CDR1 is MGHRA and CDR2 is YSYEKL. The CDR3 nucleotides read TGCGCCAGCAGCCAATCATCGGGGGCTGAAGCTTTCTTT. Its translation: CASSQSSGAEAFF.

The chain links TRBV7-2 to TRBJ2-1, with a weak D call TRBD2 (7 bases). CDR1 is SGHTA, CDR2 FQGNSA, per germline. The V and J ends lost 4 bases and 11 bases respectively, with 24 bases between them. This CDR3 is 16 amino acids long. CDR3 sequence: CASSYNGAGAPGKQFF. For the CDR3, the DNA is TGTGCCAGCAGCTACAATGGGGCGGGGGCCCCAGGGAAGCAGTTCTTC.

The chain links TRBV5-6 to TRBJ2-3, with D tentatively TRBD1 or TRBD2 (5 bases each). Trimming took 4 bases from V and 2 from J, leaving 11 bases between them. CDR3 length: 14 residues. Germline CDR1 SGHDT, CDR2 YYEEEE. This CDR3 is CASSREGITDTQYF. Here the CDR3 DNA reads TGTGCCAGCAGCCGAGAGGGGATCACAGATACGCAGTATTTT.

In this sample, this clone is medium-sized. The chain combines TRBV2 with TRBJ2-3; 8 bases agree with TRBD2. Germline V gene lookup returns CDR1 SNHLY and CDR2 FYNNEI. The CDR3 has 16 amino acids. V was clipped by 2 bases and J by 1 base; unmatched bases: 5. CDR3 loop: CASSENGGEGTDTQYF. For the CDR3, the DNA is TGTGCCAGCAGTGAAAACGGGGGGGAAGGCACAGATACGCAGTATTTT.

The V call is TRBV18, the J call TRBJ2-3; D remains ambiguous. The V end lost 3 bases, the J end lost 0 bases, and 10 bases lay between the germline ends. CDR3 length: 15 residues. The germline V gene encodes CDR1 KGHSH and CDR2 LQKENI. CDR3 residues: CASSPPDASTDTQYF. For the CDR3, the DNA is TGTGCCAGCTCACCTCCCGATGCTAGCACAGATACGCAGTATTTT.

This chain uses TRBV10-3 with TRBJ2-3; 7 nucleotides align to TRBD1. The CDR3 extends over 17 amino acids. CDR1 and CDR2 (germline): ENHRY, SYGVKD. Trimming at V came to 2 bases and at J to 5 bases, leaving 13 bases not matched to a gene. The CDR3 loop is CAISEAEGTVGLDTQYF. DNA for the CDR3: TGTGCCATCAGTGAGGCTGAAGGGACAGTAGGACTAGATACGCAGTATTTT.

The chain is built from TRBV27 and TRBJ2-1; TRBD2 aligns across 8 bases. V shed 8 bases and J 2 bases; nucleotides not matched to a gene: 5. The CDR3 spans 14 residues. The germline gives CDR1 MNHEY, CDR2 SMNVEV (reference sequence). CDR3 loop: CASGAGGPYNEQFF. The CDR3 DNA reads TGTGCCAGCGGGGCGGGGGGTCCCTACAATGAGCAGTTCTTC.

The J gene is TRBJ2-7, the V gene TRBV7-3, with 11 bases matching TRBD1. This CDR3 spans 16 amino acids. Germline CDR1 is SGHTA and CDR2 is FQGTGA. V gave up 2 bases and J gave up 2 bases; unmatched junction bases: 5. The CDR3 DNA sequence: TGTGCCAGCAGCTTACGAGGGACAGGGGGAACCTACGAGCAGTACTTC. Encoded protein: CASSLRGTGGTYEQYF. Variable domain in full (rest from reference TRBV7-3 and TRBJ2-7): GAGVSQTPSNKVTEKGKYVELRCDPISGHTALYWYRQSLGQGPEFLIYFQGTGAADDSGLPNDRFFAVRPEGSVSTLKIQRTERGDSAVYLCASSLRGTGGTYEQYFGPGTRLTVT.

This clone was seen a few times. V gene TRBV11-2 combines with J gene TRBJ2-1, with TRBD2 matching 12 bases. Trimming took 0 bases from V and 5 from J; bases not matched to a gene: 8. CDR3 size: 18 residues. From germline, CDR1 is SGHAT and CDR2 FQNNGV. The CDR3 DNA reads TGTGCCAGCAGCTTAGAGCGGTCTAGCGGGGGGGCCCACAATGAGCAGTTCTTC. This gives the protein CASSLERSSGGAHNEQFF.

V is TRBV7-2 and J is TRBJ2-7; D tentatively reads TRBD1 or TRBD2 (5 bases each). The CDR3 runs to 15 residues. V gave up 4 bases and J gave up 2 bases, with 15 bases separating them. From germline, CDR1 is SGHTA and CDR2 FQGNSA. CDR3 amino acids: CASSSARDRAYEQYF. The CDR3 nucleotides read TGTGCCAGCAGCTCTGCCCGGGACCGAGCCTACGAGCAGTACTTC.

The gene calls are TRBV20-1 and TRBJ2-1; TRBD1 matches 9 bases. The V gene's germline CDR1 is DFQATT and CDR2 SNEGSKA (reference sequence). Unmatched junction bases numbered 6, after V lost 3 bases and J lost 0 bases. CDR3 length: 16 amino acids. This CDR3 is CSASVLGQGSYNEQFF. CDR3 bases: TGCAGTGCTAGTGTGTTGGGACAGGGCTCCTACAATGAGCAGTTCTTC.

In DNA, the CDR3 is TGTGCCAGCAGCACCGGACAGGCCCGCAACTCGTATGGCTACACCTTC. It translates to CASSTGQARNSYGYTF. This chain connects TRBV5-4 to TRBJ1-2, with 7 nucleotides matching TRBD1. This CDR3 is built from 16 residues. Germline CDR1 is SGHNT and CDR2 is YYREEE (reference sequence). The trim removed 4 bases at V and 5 bases at J, leaving 14 bases unmatched. The full variable domain, rest sourced from reference TRBV5-4 and TRBJ1-2, is ETGVTQSPTHLIKTRGQQVTLRCSSQSGHNTVSWYQQALGQGPQFIFQYYREEENGRGNFPPRFSGLQFPNYSSELNVNALELDDSALYLCASSTGQARNSYGYTFGSGTRLTVV.

This clone appeared once. The rearrangement joins TRBV6-5 to TRBJ1-2; possibly TRBD1 for D (5 bases). The CDR3 spans 14 residues. V gave up 2 bases and J gave up 2 bases, with 9 bases separating them. From germline, CDR1 is MNHEY and CDR2 SVGAGI. CDR3 nucleotides: TGTGCCAGCAGTTACAAAGGGGAGAACTATGGCTACACCTTC. Translated: CASSYKGENYGYTF.

This chain connects TRBV19 to TRBJ1-1; D gene unclear. Germline values: CDR1 LNHDA, CDR2 SQIVND (reference sequence). Trimming stripped 2 bases from V and 2 bases from J, with 12 bases between. The CDR3 totals 15 residues. CDR3 region: CASSIRMWDNTEAFF. CDR3 sequence (DNA): TGTGCCAGTAGTATAAGAATGTGGGATAACACTGAAGCTTTCTTT.

This clone was seen more than once but under ten times. The J gene is TRBJ1-3, the V gene TRBV5-6; D not certain. CDR1 is SGHDT and CDR2 is YYEEEE in the germline V gene. Trimming stripped 5 bases from V and 2 bases from J, with 11 bases between. The CDR3 is made up of 14 amino acids. CDR3 residues: CASRGHGAGNTIYF. DNA of the CDR3: TGTGCCAGCAGGGGCCACGGGGCTGGAAACACCATATATTTT.